This T cell receptor beta chain was profiled in a study of metastatic and nonmetastatic thyroid tumors. Study findings and constraints: In both blood and tumor samples, TCR beta diversity was reported significantly higher for malignant than benign nodules.

The germline V gene encodes CDR1 SGHDT and CDR2 YYEEEE. This CDR3 is 15 amino acids long. V was cut by 6 bases and J by 2 bases, with 12 bases left in between. Each patient came to thyroid surgery without any prior treatment (of any kind). In the original processing: Building a distant-metastasis classifier for papillary thyroid cancer drew on CDR3 differences across clinicopathological groups. MiXCR was used by TCRdb to re-call the PCR reads. TCRdb, not the original authors, processed these V and J calls. There are about 17,000 clones in the sample; 25% to 30% occur only once, and roughly a sixth lies in the top ten. This clone was detected ten times or more. Its specificity is not known.

This clonotype was obtained from a female donor with papillary thyroid cancer or a benign thyroid nodule (not recorded which). Some clones in this sample may be carry-over from other donors' samples. This chain joins TRBV5-6 and TRBJ2-6; D might be TRBD1 or TRBD2, each matching 5 bases. Sequencing was carried out using tumor tissue. The CDR3 reads CASNRWGTGANVLTF. CDR3 coding DNA: TGTGCCAGCAACAGGTGGGGGACTGGGGCCAACGTCCTGACTTTC.